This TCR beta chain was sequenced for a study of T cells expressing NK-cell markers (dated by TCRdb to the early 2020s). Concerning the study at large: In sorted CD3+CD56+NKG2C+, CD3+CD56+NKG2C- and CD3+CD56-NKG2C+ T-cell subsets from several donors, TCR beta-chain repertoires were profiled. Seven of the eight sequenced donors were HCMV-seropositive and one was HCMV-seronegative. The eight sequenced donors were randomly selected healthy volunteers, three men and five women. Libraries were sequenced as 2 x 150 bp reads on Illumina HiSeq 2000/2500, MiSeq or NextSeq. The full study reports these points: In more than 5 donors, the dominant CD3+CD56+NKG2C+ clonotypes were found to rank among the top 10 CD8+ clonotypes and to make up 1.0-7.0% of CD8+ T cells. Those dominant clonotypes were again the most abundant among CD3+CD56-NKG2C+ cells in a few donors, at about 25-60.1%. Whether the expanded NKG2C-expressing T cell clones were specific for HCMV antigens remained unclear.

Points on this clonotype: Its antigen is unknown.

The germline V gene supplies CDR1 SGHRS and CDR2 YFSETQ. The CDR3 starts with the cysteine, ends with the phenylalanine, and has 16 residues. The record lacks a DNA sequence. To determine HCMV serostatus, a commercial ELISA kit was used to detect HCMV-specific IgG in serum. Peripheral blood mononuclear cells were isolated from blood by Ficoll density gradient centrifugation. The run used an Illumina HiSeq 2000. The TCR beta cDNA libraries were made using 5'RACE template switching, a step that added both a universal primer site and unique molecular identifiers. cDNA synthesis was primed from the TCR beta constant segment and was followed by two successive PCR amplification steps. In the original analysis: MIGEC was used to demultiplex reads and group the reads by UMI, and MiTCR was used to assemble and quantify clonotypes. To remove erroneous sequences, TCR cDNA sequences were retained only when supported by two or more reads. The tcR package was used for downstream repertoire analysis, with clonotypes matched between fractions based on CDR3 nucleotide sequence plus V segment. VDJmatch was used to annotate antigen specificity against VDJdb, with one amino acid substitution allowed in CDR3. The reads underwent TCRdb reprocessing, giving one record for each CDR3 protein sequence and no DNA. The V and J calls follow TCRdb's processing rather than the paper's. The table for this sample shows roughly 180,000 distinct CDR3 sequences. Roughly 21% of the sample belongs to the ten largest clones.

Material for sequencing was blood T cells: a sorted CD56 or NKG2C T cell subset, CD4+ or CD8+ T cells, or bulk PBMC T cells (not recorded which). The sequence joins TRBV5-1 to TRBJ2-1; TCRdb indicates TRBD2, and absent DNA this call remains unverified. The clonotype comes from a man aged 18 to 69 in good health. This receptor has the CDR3 CASSLVLAGLYNEQFF. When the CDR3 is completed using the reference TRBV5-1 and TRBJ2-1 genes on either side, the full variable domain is KAGVTQTPRYLIKTRGQQVTLSCSPISGHRSVSWYQQTPGQGLQFLFEYFSETQRNKGNFPGRFSGRQFSNSRSEMNVSTLELGDSALYLCASSLVLAGLYNEQFFGPGTRLTVL.